Given below is one TCR beta chain in context. Its antigen is not yet known. No quality values exist for individual bases; no much larger clone is one base distant. Library method: the immunoSEQ multiplex PCR assay. TCRdb holds this immuneACCESS table with in-frame rearrangements only. Some clones are missing; in checked studies, unresolved V genes explain under half, and the rest has no known cause. Across this sample there are about 730,000 clones, with 80% to 90% seen only once. Of the sample, approximately 0.01% is held by the ten largest clones. This entry comes from a study of shared T cell receptors in the human thymus (dated by TCRdb to the early 2020s). Background for the entire study: The study examined how self-reactive, shared T-cell receptor alpha chains are generated in the human thymus.

The CDR3 numbers 16 residues from cysteine through phenylalanine. The retained sequence is limited to the CDR3, 48 bases, with the frame set at the first base. The germline V gene supplies CDR1 SNHLY and CDR2 FYNNEI. Germline trimming: 2 bases from V, 1 base from J; junction bases outside gene matches: 6. These data also formed part of another study, on human thymus T cells. The second source states: Donors were immunologically healthy infants undergoing open corrective cardiac surgery for congenital heart defects in Finland. Thymus tissue was collected as surgical resects that were removed during corrective cardiac surgery. V and J gene segment usage appeared biased in both thymic and peripheral blood repertoires. Highly overlapping thymic TCR repertoires among unrelated individuals were reported in the related research. The study used fewer than ten infant thymus samples plus four related peripheral blood samples to characterize TCR alpha and beta repertoires. The cohort included over five male and a couple of female infants, with donor ages spanning 7 to 244 days. Thymocytes were mechanically released from the tissue and were stored as pellets of about 9-33 million cells at -70 degrees C. Genomic DNA was extracted from frozen cell pellets with a QIAsymphony instrument. Using the immunoSEQ multiplex PCR assay, the TCRB and TCRAD loci were amplified from a standardized quantity of quality-controlled genomic DNA. Amplicons spanned the V(D)J region at a length sufficient to cover the CDR3 and identify V and J genes. The amplicons were sequenced on an Illumina platform via the commercial immunoSEQ service. Primer bias and sequencing errors were corrected as previously described, and TCRAD and TCRB definitions were based on the IMGT database. Analysis of the repertoires was done with immunoSEQ Analyzer 3.0 and VDJTools and included basic statistics, V/J segment usage, diversity estimates, rarefaction and pairwise overlap. Chao1, ChaoE, Efron-Thisted, Shannon and inverse Simpson indices were used to estimate diversity, which was also estimated on datasets down-sampled to the smallest sample. Repertoire overlap used strict matching of CDR3 nucleotide sequence, V gene and J gene, with Jaccard-based multidimensional scaling clustering. On average, thymus samples gave 800,000 or so unique TCRB clonotypes, whereas blood samples gave around 84,000.

Sequencing was carried out using thymocytes. The sequence was obtained from a girl less than two years old with a congenital heart defect. Donor details come from another sample of the same person, matched by shared clones. The chain is assembled from TRBV2 and TRBJ1-1; a stretch of 8 junction bases matches TRBD1. CDR3 protein: CASSELLTGANTEAFF. The nucleotide sequence reads as follows: TGTGCCAGCAGTGAATTGCTGACAGGGGCGAACACTGAAGCTTTCTTT.